These T cell receptor beta chains were read from a single sample in a study of blood T cell repertoires in COVID-19. Only in-frame clones appear in the TCRdb table, and some are missing; sequencing was by immunoSEQ multiplex PCR. This sample has roughly 330,000 clones, with about 86% found just once. The sequenced sample was peripheral blood. Every receptor here comes from a woman between 50 and 59 years old with acute or convalescent COVID-19. CDR3s include the opening cysteine and the closing phenylalanine or tryptophan. The order of the fields is clone size, D gene, V gene, J gene, CDR3 DNA, CDR3 protein. A D gene is named only where the DNA matches it firmly. Clone size is stated in some rows and not others, as once, few, many or a class when expanded.

-	-	TRBV19	TRBJ1-2	TGTGCCAGTTCTTCCGGGGTAGGACCCAACTATGGCTACACCTTC	CASSSGVGPNYGYTF
-	TRBD2	TRBV10-3	TRBJ2-1	TGTGCCATCAGTGACGGGCTAGCGGGTAACAATGAGCAGTTCTTC	CAISDGLAGNNEQFF
-	-	TRBV14	TRBJ1-1	TGTGCCAGCAGCCAAGATGGGAGGGGACGGAAATTT	CASSQDGRGRKF
few	-	TRBV4-1	TRBJ1-5	TGCGCCAGCAGCCGGGCACAGTCAATTAATCAGCCCCAGCATTTT	CASSRAQSINQPQHF
-	-	TRBV29-1	TRBJ2-7	TGCAGCGTTGTCGCGAAAGAGAGAGGCGAGCAGTACTTC	CSVVAKERGEQYF
-	-	TRBV27	TRBJ2-7	TGTGCCAGCAGTGCCGCCCTCACAGGGAGCTCCTACGAGCAGTACTTC	CASSAALTGSSYEQYF
-	TRBD2	TRBV5-1	TRBJ2-3	TGCGCCAGCAGTCTTCGGGGGGACGGCACAGATACGCAGTATTTT	CASSLRGDGTDTQYF
once	TRBD1	TRBV15	TRBJ1-2	TGTGCCACCAGCAGATTGGGACAGGGACCGGGTAACTATGGCTACACCTTC	CATSRLGQGPGNYGYTF
-	-	TRBV7-2	TRBJ1-1	TGTGCCAGCAGCTCCATCGAGGGTTTGTGGGCGGACACTGAAGCTTTCTTT	CASSSIEGLWADTEAFF
few	-	TRBV9	TRBJ1-2	TGTGCCAGCAGCGCCGCCCGAATAGCCCTTATTGGGTATGGCTACACCTTC	CASSAARIALIGYGYTF
-	TRBD1	TRBV5-4	TRBJ2-7	TGTGCCAGCAGCTCCAATTACGGGACAGGATTTTACGAGCAGTACTTC	CASSSNYGTGFYEQYF
-	TRBD1	TRBV5-5	TRBJ1-3	TGTGCCAGCACTATGGACAGGGTGGGAAACACCATATATTTT	CASTMDRVGNTIYF
-	-	TRBV24-1	TRBJ2-3	TGTGCCACCAGTGATCCCTACACAGATACGCAGTATTTT	CATSDPYTDTQYF
once	TRBD1	TRBV5-8	TRBJ1-3	TGTGCCAGCAGCCCTACTGGGACAGGGTTTAACTCTGGAAACACCATATATTTT	CASSPTGTGFNSGNTIYF
-	-	TRBV19	TRBJ1-4	TGTGCCAGTAGTATAGGAGGTGGCGGTGAAAAACTGTTTTTT	CASSIGGGGEKLFF
-	-	TRBV30	TRBJ1-5	TGTGCCTGGAGTGCAGACGGGAGGGATCAGCCCCAGCATTTT	CAWSADGRDQPQHF
-	TRBD1	TRBV2	TRBJ2-4	TGTGCCAGCAGTGACAGGGGGAACATTCAGTACTTC	CASSDRGNIQYF
-	TRBD1	TRBV9	TRBJ1-1	TGTGCCAGCAGCGCTCTACAGGGGACGGCTGAAGCTTTCTTT	CASSALQGTAEAFF
-	TRBD1	TRBV2	TRBJ2-3	TGTGCCAGCAGTGGTTCCCGACAGGGAACAGATACGCAGTATTTT	CASSGSRQGTDTQYF
-	-	TRBV19	TRBJ2-7	TGTGCCAGTAGTAATCATAACAGGCTTTACGAGCAGTACTTC	CASSNHNRLYEQYF
once	-	TRBV2	TRBJ1-5	TGTGCCAGCAGTGACTCGGGCAATCAGCCCCAGCATTTT	CASSDSGNQPQHF
-	-	TRBV19	TRBJ2-2	TGTGCCACCACTCCAGGGAGGGAGCTGTTTTTT	CATTPGRELFF
-	-	TRBV16	TRBJ1-5	TGTGCCAGCAGCCCGGGACAAAATCAGCCCCAGCATTTT	CASSPGQNQPQHF
-	-	TRBV6-4	TRBJ1-1	TGTGCCAGCAGCAGACAGGCAGGTGACACTGAAGCTTTCTTT	CASSRQAGDTEAFF